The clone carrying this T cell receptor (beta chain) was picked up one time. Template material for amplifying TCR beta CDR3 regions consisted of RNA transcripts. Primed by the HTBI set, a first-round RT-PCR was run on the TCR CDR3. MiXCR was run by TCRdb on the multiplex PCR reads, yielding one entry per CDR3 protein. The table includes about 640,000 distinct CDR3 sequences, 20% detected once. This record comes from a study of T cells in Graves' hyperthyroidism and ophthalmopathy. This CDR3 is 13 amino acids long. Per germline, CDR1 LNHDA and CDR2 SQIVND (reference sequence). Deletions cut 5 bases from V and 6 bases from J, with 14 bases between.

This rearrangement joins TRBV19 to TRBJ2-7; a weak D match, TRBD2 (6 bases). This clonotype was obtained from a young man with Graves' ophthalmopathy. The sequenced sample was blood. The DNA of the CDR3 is TGTGCCAGTAGTGAGGGACTTAGAGGCGAGCAGTACTTC. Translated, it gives CASSEGLRGEQYF.